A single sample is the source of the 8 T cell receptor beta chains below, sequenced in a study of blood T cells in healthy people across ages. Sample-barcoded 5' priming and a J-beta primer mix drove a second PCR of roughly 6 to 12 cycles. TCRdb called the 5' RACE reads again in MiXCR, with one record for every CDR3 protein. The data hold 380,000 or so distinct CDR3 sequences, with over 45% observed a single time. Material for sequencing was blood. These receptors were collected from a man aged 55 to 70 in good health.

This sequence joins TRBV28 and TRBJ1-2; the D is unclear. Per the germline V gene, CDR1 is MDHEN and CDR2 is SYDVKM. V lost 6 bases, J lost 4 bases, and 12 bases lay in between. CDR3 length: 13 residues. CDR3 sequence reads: CASRTLSLYGYTF. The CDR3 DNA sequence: TGTGCCAGCAGGACACTGAGCCTCTATGGCTACACCTTC.

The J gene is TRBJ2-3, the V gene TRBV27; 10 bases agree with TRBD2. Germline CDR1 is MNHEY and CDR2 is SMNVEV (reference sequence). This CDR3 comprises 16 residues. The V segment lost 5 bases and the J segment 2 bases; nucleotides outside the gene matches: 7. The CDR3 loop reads CASSPTGLADTDTQYF. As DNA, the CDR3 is TGTGCCAGCAGTCCCACCGGACTAGCGGACACAGATACGCAGTATTTT.

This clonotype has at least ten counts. Here the CDR3 DNA reads TGCAGCGTGGAGTTCGGACAGGGAAGCGAGCAGTACTTC. Its protein product is CSVEFGQGSEQYF. The chain carries TRBV29-1 and TRBJ2-5, with 8 bases aligning to TRBD1. The J call may be incorrect, as the DNA end agrees better with TRBJ2-7. The CDR3 consists of 13 residues. Per germline, CDR1 SQVTM and CDR2 ANQGSEA.

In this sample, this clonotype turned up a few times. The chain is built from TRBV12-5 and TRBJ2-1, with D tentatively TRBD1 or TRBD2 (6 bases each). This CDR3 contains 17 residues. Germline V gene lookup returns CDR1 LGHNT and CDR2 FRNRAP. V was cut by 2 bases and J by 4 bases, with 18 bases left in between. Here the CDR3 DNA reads TGTGCTAGTGGTTTGCCCCAAGGGGGGCCCTCGTACAATGAGCAGTTCTTC. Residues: CASGLPQGGPSYNEQFF. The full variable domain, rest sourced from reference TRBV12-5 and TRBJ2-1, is DARVTQTPRHKVTEMGQEVTMRCQPILGHNTVFWYRQTMMQGLELLAYFRNRAPLDDSGMPKDRFSAEMPDATLATLKIQPSEPRDSAVYFCASGLPQGGPSYNEQFFGPGTRLTVL.

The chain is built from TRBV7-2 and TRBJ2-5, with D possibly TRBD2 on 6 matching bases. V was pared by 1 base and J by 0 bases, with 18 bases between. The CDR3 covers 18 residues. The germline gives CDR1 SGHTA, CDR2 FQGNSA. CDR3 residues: CASSLDGRGLLYQETQYF. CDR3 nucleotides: TGTGCCAGCAGCTTAGATGGTAGGGGACTTTTGTACCAAGAGACCCAGTACTTC.

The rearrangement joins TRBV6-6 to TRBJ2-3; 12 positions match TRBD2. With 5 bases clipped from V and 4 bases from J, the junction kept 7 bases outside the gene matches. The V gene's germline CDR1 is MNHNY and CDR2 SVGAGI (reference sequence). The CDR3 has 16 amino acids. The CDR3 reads CASSRSSSGGADTQYF. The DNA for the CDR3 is TGTGCCAGCAGTCGATCGTCTAGCGGGGGGGCAGATACGCAGTATTTT.

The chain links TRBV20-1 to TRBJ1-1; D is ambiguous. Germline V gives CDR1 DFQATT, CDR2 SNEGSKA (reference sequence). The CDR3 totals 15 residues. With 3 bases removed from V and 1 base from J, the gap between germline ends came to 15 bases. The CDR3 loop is CSASLPPGANTEAFF. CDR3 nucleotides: TGCAGTGCTAGTCTCCCCCCGGGTGCGAACACTGAAGCTTTCTTT.

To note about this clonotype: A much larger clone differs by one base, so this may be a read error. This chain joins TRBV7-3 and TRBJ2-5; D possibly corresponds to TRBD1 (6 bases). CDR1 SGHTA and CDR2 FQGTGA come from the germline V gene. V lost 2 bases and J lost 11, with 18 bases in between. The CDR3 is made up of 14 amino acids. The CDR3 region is CASSLGMGDNEQYF. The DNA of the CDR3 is TGTGCCAGCAGCTTAGGGATGGGGGACAATGAGCAGTACTTC.